A selection of T cell receptor beta chains follows, all from one sample in a study of cytomegalovirus exposure and HLA in healthy donors. The method was immunoSEQ multiplex PCR; TCRdb's version includes in-frame clones alone and lacks a portion of them. The table includes roughly 230,000 clones, about three quarters detected once. The sequencing input was PBMCs. These receptor sequences come from a boy aged 10-17 years in good health and CMV-seronegative. Both conserved end residues are part of each CDR3. D genes are given only for firm matches. Clone sizes are given selectively: once, few, many, or a class where the clone is expanded.

V: TRBV2
length: 15
size: -
J: TRBJ1-3
D: -
CDR3: CARERDISSGNTIYF
DNA: TGTGCCAGGGAACGGGACATCTCCTCTGGAAACACCATATATTTT

V: TRBV4-2
length: 16
size: once
J: TRBJ2-3
D: -
CDR3: CASSQVYLSPTDTQYF
DNA: TGTGCCAGCAGCCAAGTTTATTTATCCCCCACAGATACGCAGTATTTT

V: TRBV9
length: 16
size: few
J: TRBJ1-3
D: -
CDR3: CASSVEGHSSGNTIYF
DNA: TGTGCCAGCAGCGTAGAGGGACATAGCTCTGGAAACACCATATATTTT

V: TRBV7-9
length: 14
size: -
J: TRBJ2-7
D: -
CDR3: CASSPGGQSYEQYF
DNA: TGTGCCAGCAGTCCAGGTGGACAGTCCTACGAGCAGTACTTC

V: TRBV4-1
length: 19
size: -
J: TRBJ2-2
D: TRBD2
CDR3: CASSQPTSGLPRRGGELFF
DNA: TGCGCCAGCAGCCAACCGACTAGCGGGCTTCCCCGAAGGGGCGGGGAGCTGTTTTTT

V: TRBV9
length: 14
size: -
J: TRBJ1-6
D: -
CDR3: CASSVAGLNSPLHF
DNA: TGTGCCAGCAGCGTAGCGGGACTGAATTCACCCCTCCACTTT

V: TRBV6-1
length: 12
size: -
J: TRBJ2-3
D: -
CDR3: CASSVGREAQYF
DNA: TGTGCCAGCAGTGTTGGCCGAGAGGCGCAGTATTTT

V: TRBV7-9
length: 15
size: few
J: TRBJ1-2
D: -
CDR3: CASSLILQGNYGYTF
DNA: TGTGCCAGCAGCTTAATACTGCAGGGTAACTATGGCTACACCTTC

V: TRBV29-1
length: 13
size: once
J: TRBJ1-1
D: -
CDR3: CSVAGQMNTEAFF
DNA: TGCAGCGTAGCGGGACAAATGAACACTGAAGCTTTCTTT

V: TRBV2
length: 12
size: -
J: TRBJ1-1
D: -
CDR3: CASSDGALKAFF
DNA: TGTGCCAGCAGTGATGGGGCGCTCAAAGCTTTCTTT

V: TRBV7-6
length: 19
size: -
J: TRBJ2-1
D: TRBD2
CDR3: CTSSFRREGPLGPYNEQFF
DNA: TGTACCAGCAGCTTCAGGCGGGAGGGCCCTCTTGGACCCTACAATGAGCAGTTCTTC

V: TRBV7-6
length: 18
size: -
J: TRBJ2-2
D: TRBD2
CDR3: CASSLARAGGTSTGELFF
DNA: TGTGCCAGCAGCTTAGCTAGGGCGGGAGGGACGTCCACCGGGGAGCTGTTTTTT

V: TRBV30
length: 11
size: -
J: TRBJ2-7
D: -
CDR3: CAWSGREIQYF
DNA: TGTGCCTGGAGTGGTCGGGAGATCCAGTACTTC

V: TRBV7-9
length: 17
size: -
J: TRBJ1-5
D: -
CDR3: CASSFSRAGGSNQPQHF
DNA: TGTGCCAGCAGCTTTAGTCGGGCCGGCGGGAGCAATCAGCCCCAGCATTTT

V: TRBV4-2
length: 17
size: -
J: TRBJ1-4
D: -
CDR3: CASSQDFRRSSNEKLFF
DNA: TGTGCCAGCAGCCAAGATTTTAGACGGAGCTCGAATGAAAAACTGTTTTTT

V: TRBV5-1
length: 14
size: -
J: TRBJ2-1
D: -
CDR3: CASTRDLGNNEQFF
DNA: TGCGCCAGCACCAGGGACTTAGGCAACAATGAGCAGTTCTTC

V: TRBV18
length: 15
size: -
J: TRBJ1-1
D: -
CDR3: CASSPGAGGETEAFF
DNA: TGTGCCAGCTCACCAGGGGCAGGAGGGGAAACTGAAGCTTTCTTT

V: TRBV6-5
length: 13
size: -
J: TRBJ2-7
D: -
CDR3: CASRQVPSYEQYF
DNA: TGTGCCAGCAGACAGGTCCCCTCCTACGAGCAGTACTTC

V: TRBV7-6
length: 17
size: -
J: TRBJ1-3
D: TRBD1
CDR3: CASSLAGQGETGNTIYF
DNA: TGTGCCAGCAGCTTAGCGGGACAGGGCGAGACCGGAAACACCATATATTTT

V: TRBV20-1
length: 11
size: -
J: TRBJ1-1
D: -
CDR3: CSAKWSAEAFF
DNA: TGCAGTGCTAAGTGGTCGGCTGAAGCTTTCTTT

V: TRBV19
length: 13
size: -
J: TRBJ2-5
D: -
CDR3: CATKGRGSETQYF
DNA: TGTGCCACTAAAGGTAGGGGTTCAGAGACCCAGTACTTC

V: TRBV15
length: 14
size: -
J: TRBJ2-7
D: -
CDR3: CATSEGTSSYEQYF
DNA: TGTGCCACCAGCGAGGGGACTTCCTCCTACGAGCAGTACTTC

V: TRBV6-1
length: 14
size: few
J: TRBJ2-5
D: TRBD1
CDR3: CASSDPQGAETQYF
DNA: TGTGCCAGCAGTGACCCCCAGGGGGCAGAGACCCAGTACTTC

V: TRBV5-1
length: 13
size: -
J: TRBJ2-7
D: -
CDR3: CASAPLGLYEQYF
DNA: TGCGCCAGCGCCCCCCTCGGTCTTTACGAGCAGTACTTC

V: TRBV30
length: 12
size: -
J: TRBJ1-2
D: -
CDR3: CAWSSGNYGYTF
DNA: TGTGCCTGGAGTTCCGGGAACTATGGCTACACCTTC

V: TRBV28
length: 14
size: -
J: TRBJ1-2
D: -
CDR3: CASSPSLKTDGYTF
DNA: TGTGCCAGCAGCCCTAGTTTAAAGACGGATGGCTACACCTTC

V: TRBV27
length: 14
size: -
J: TRBJ1-2
D: TRBD1
CDR3: CASRGQGINYGYTF
DNA: TGTGCCAGCAGGGGACAGGGGATTAACTATGGCTACACCTTC

V: TRBV5-6
length: 16
size: -
J: TRBJ2-3
D: TRBD2
CDR3: CASSRPTSGSTDTQYF
DNA: TGTGCCAGCAGCCGTCCTACTAGCGGGAGTACAGATACGCAGTATTTT

V: TRBV4-2
length: 16
size: -
J: TRBJ1-4
D: TRBD1
CDR3: CASSQTPGQGDEKLFF
DNA: TGTGCCAGCAGCCAGACACCGGGACAGGGTGATGAAAAACTGTTTTTT

V: TRBV5-6
length: 14
size: -
J: TRBJ2-7
D: -
CDR3: CASRNRQPLYEQYF
DNA: TGTGCCAGCAGAAACCGACAACCACTCTACGAGCAGTACTTC

V: TRBV7-2
length: 16
size: few
J: TRBJ2-1
D: -
CDR3: CASSSPRGRVIGEQFF
DNA: TGTGCCAGCAGCTCCCCGCGGGGGCGGGTCATCGGTGAGCAGTTCTTC

V: TRBV27
length: 17
size: -
J: TRBJ2-1
D: -
CDR3: CASRTEPASFTYNEQFF
DNA: TGTGCCAGCAGGACAGAGCCAGCGTCATTTACGTACAATGAGCAGTTCTTC

V: TRBV6-5
length: 14
size: -
J: TRBJ2-1
D: TRBD2
CDR3: CASSYTGRSNEQFF
DNA: TGTGCCAGCAGTTACACCGGGAGGAGCAATGAGCAGTTCTTC

V: TRBV5-5
length: 15
size: -
J: TRBJ1-5
D: -
CDR3: CASSPQVLGNQPQHF
DNA: TGTGCCAGCAGCCCCCAGGTACTTGGCAATCAGCCCCAGCATTTT

V: TRBV10-2
length: 13
size: -
J: TRBJ1-2
D: TRBD1
CDR3: CASSENRGDGYTF
DNA: TGCGCCAGCAGTGAGAACAGGGGTGATGGCTACACCTTC

V: TRBV2
length: 11
size: few
J: TRBJ2-7
D: -
CDR3: CASSITYEQYF
DNA: TGTGCCAGCAGCATCACCTACGAGCAGTACTTC

V: TRBV4-1
length: 16
size: -
J: TRBJ2-1
D: TRBD2
CDR3: CASSQDYRTSHRGQFF
DNA: TGCGCCAGCAGCCAAGATTACAGGACTAGCCATCGTGGGCAGTTCTTC

V: TRBV7-9
length: 17
size: -
J: TRBJ1-4
D: TRBD1
CDR3: CASSLDRGTGANEKLFF
DNA: TGTGCCAGCAGCTTAGATCGAGGAACAGGGGCTAATGAAAAACTGTTTTTT

V: TRBV9
length: 17
size: -
J: TRBJ2-2
D: TRBD2
CDR3: CASSGRTSGSITGELFF
DNA: TGTGCCAGCAGCGGCCGGACTAGCGGGAGTATAACCGGGGAGCTGTTTTTT

V: TRBV27
length: 15
size: -
J: TRBJ2-7
D: TRBD1
CDR3: CASLTRDRGEYEQYF
DNA: TGTGCCAGCCTGACTCGGGACAGGGGGGAATACGAGCAGTACTTC

V: TRBV7-9
length: 13
size: -
J: TRBJ1-1
D: -
CDR3: CASSPPWYGEAFF
DNA: TGTGCCAGCAGCCCCCCATGGTACGGTGAAGCTTTCTTT

V: TRBV6-1
length: 15
size: few
J: TRBJ1-1
D: -
CDR3: CASSESGGAYTEAFF
DNA: TGTGCCAGCAGTGAATCTGGGGGGGCCTACACTGAAGCTTTCTTT

V: TRBV21-1
length: 19
size: -
J: TRBJ1-3
D: -
CDR3: CASSEGAGDHRVTGNTIYF
DNA: TGTGCCAGCAGCGAAGGGGCGGGGGACCATCGGGTAACTGGAAACACCATATATTTT

V: TRBV5-1
length: 14
size: -
J: TRBJ2-3
D: -
CDR3: CASSSGLGLDTQYF
DNA: TGCGCCAGCAGCTCTGGCCTGGGACTAGATACGCAGTATTTT

V: TRBV9
length: 14
size: -
J: TRBJ1-2
D: TRBD1
CDR3: CASSYRGLNYGYTF
DNA: TGTGCCAGCAGTTACAGGGGACTCAACTATGGCTACACCTTC

V: TRBV5-6
length: 14
size: -
J: TRBJ1-4
D: -
CDR3: CASSFGRPGEKLFF
DNA: TGTGCCAGCAGCTTCGGACGCCCGGGGGAAAAACTGTTTTTT

V: TRBV4-2
length: 21
size: once
J: TRBJ2-1
D: TRBD2
CDR3: CASSQVRKGLAGRRAYNEQFF
DNA: TGTGCCAGCAGCCAAGTAAGAAAGGGACTAGCGGGTCGGCGAGCCTACAATGAGCAGTTCTTC

V: TRBV5-1
length: 16
size: -
J: TRBJ2-5
D: TRBD2
CDR3: CASSLGGLAGSETQYF
DNA: TGCGCCAGCAGCCTGGGGGGACTAGCGGGGTCGGAGACCCAGTACTTC

V: TRBV11-2
length: 16
size: -
J: TRBJ1-4
D: -
CDR3: CASSSKPRGGFEKLFF
DNA: TGTGCCAGCAGCTCCAAGCCCCGGGGTGGGTTTGAAAAACTGTTTTTT

V: TRBV2
length: 15
size: -
J: TRBJ1-5
D: TRBD1
CDR3: CASGTDLTPNQPQHF
DNA: TGTGCCAGCGGGACAGATCTAACCCCAAATCAGCCCCAGCATTTT

V: TRBV6-5
length: 15
size: -
J: TRBJ1-2
D: -
CDR3: CASSTARQTNYGYTF
DNA: TGTGCCAGCAGTACGGCGCGACAGACTAACTATGGCTACACCTTC

V: TRBV6-5
length: 15
size: few
J: TRBJ1-2
D: -
CDR3: CASTIGVYSHYGYTF
DNA: TGTGCCAGCACCATAGGGGTATATTCCCACTATGGCTACACCTTC

V: TRBV5-1
length: 13
size: -
J: TRBJ1-2
D: TRBD1
CDR3: CASSLDRGGGYTF
DNA: TGCGCCAGCAGCTTGGACAGGGGGGGAGGCTACACCTTC

V: TRBV7-8
length: 14
size: -
J: TRBJ2-7
D: -
CDR3: CASSTQGISREQYF
DNA: TGTGCCAGCAGCACTCAGGGAATCTCGCGGGAGCAGTACTTC

V: TRBV18
length: 15
size: -
J: TRBJ2-7
D: TRBD1
CDR3: CASSSQDRVPYEQYF
DNA: TGTGCCAGCTCATCACAGGACAGGGTACCCTACGAGCAGTACTTC